The next 28 T cell receptor beta chains were all read from a single sample in a study of blood T cell repertoires in COVID-19 (dated by TCRdb to about 2020). Preparation of the library involved the immunoSEQ multiplex PCR assay. This is the immuneACCESS table as TCRdb keeps it, with only in-frame sequences that have V and J called. A part of the clones is gone; compared with another copy, unresolved V genes explain less than half, and the rest is unexplained. The sample table holds 200,000 to 300,000 clones, of which around 90% were seen once. Of the sample, about 0.8% falls within the top ten clones. Sequences were obtained from peripheral blood. Receptors were obtained from a man between 25 and 39 years old with COVID-19, enrolled during active disease.

The genes are TRBV5-1 and TRBJ1-1, with 9 bases lining up with TRBD1. V lost 6 bases and J lost 7; bases outside the gene matches: 13. CDR1 SGHRS and CDR2 YFSETQ come from the germline V gene. The CDR3 sequence is 15 residues long. This CDR3 is CASNPGTGFSSEAFF. CDR3 DNA: TGCGCCAGCAACCCCGGGACAGGGTTTTCAAGTGAAGCTTTCTTT.

DNA of the CDR3: TGTGCCAGCAGCCCTCAGGGGGCAGAATCCCTTCCCGCTTTCTTT. It specifies CASSPQGAESLPAFF. This rearrangement joins TRBV5-5 to TRBJ1-1; TRBD1 agrees at 8 bases. V shed 4 bases, J shed 11 bases, and the junction held 16 bases outside the gene matches. The CDR3 has 15 amino acids. Germline V CDR1 and CDR2: SGHKS, YYEKEE (reference sequence).

This rearrangement joins TRBV28 to TRBJ1-1; 7 nucleotides match TRBD1. In germline, CDR1 is MDHEN, CDR2 SYDVKM. This CDR3 region has 13 residues. Unmatched junction bases numbered 5, after V lost 6 bases and J lost 4 bases. The CDR3 nucleotides read TGTGCCAGCAGACAAACAGGGGCCACTGAAGCTTTCTTT. Translation: CASRQTGATEAFF.

The count of this clone is one. This chain joins TRBV7-7 and TRBJ2-5; 10 nucleotides match TRBD1. Germline trimming cut 5 bases from V and 5 bases from J; bases unmatched to any gene: 5. This CDR3 region has 14 residues. CDR1 SSHAT and CDR2 FNYEAQ come from the germline V gene (reference sequence). The CDR3, as DNA: TGTGCCAGCAGCCGGGGGACAGGGGAGGAGACCCAGTACTTC. This gives the protein CASSRGTGEETQYF.

This clone was seen once. The chain uses TRBV3-1 (or the pseudogene TRBV3-2) and TRBJ1-5; D not resolved. The CDR3 runs to 16 residues. The V end lost 1 base, the J end lost 2 bases, and 12 bases lay between the germline ends. Germline lookup yields CDR1 LGHDT and CDR2 YNNKEL (reference sequence). The CDR3: CASSQAGGRGNQPQHF. In DNA, the CDR3 is TGTGCCAGCAGCCAAGCGGGAGGGAGGGGCAATCAGCCCCAGCATTTT.

The V and J genes are TRBV7-7 and TRBJ2-5; possibly TRBD2 for D (6 bases). The CDR3 is 14 amino acids. CDR1 SSHAT and CDR2 FNYEAQ come from the germline V gene (reference sequence). The V gene lost 5 bases and the J gene lost 4 bases, with 14 bases spanning the gap. CDR3 nucleotide sequence: TGTGCCAGCAGCCACCAGGAGGGCGGAGAGACCCAGTACTTC. Protein: CASSHQEGGETQYF.

In this sample, this clone turned up a few times. This rearrangement joins TRBV10-1 to TRBJ1-3; D ambiguous. The germline V gene has CDR1 WNHNN and CDR2 SYGVQD (reference sequence). The CDR3 is 15 amino acids. Trimming shortened V by 1 base and J by 0 bases, and 7 bases separated the two germline ends. The CDR3 nucleotides are TGCGCCAGCAGTGAGTTCGAGGGCTCTGGAAACACCATATATTTT. Amino acid sequence: CASSEFEGSGNTIYF.

The gene calls are TRBV27 and TRBJ1-2; TRBD1 matches 9 bases. V shed 2 bases and J 6 bases; nucleotides not matched to a gene: 1. The CDR3 is made up of 13 amino acids. Per the germline V gene, CDR1 is MNHEY and CDR2 is SMNVEV (reference sequence). The CDR3 sequence is CASSLGTGHGYTF. The CDR3 bases are TGTGCCAGCAGTTTAGGGACAGGGCATGGCTACACCTTC.

The V call is TRBV27, the J call TRBJ1-1, with D possibly matching TRBD1 (5 bases). The germline V and J ends were trimmed by 5 bases and 10 bases, with 17 bases remaining between them. The CDR3 length is 13 residues. The germline gives CDR1 MNHEY, CDR2 SMNVEV (reference sequence). CDR3: CASSPSGGWGAFF. Written as DNA, the CDR3 is TGTGCCAGCAGTCCTTCTGGGGGGTGGGGAGCTTTCTTT.

The chain uses TRBV19 and TRBJ2-7, with TRBD1 identical over 8 bases. The CDR3 is 15 amino acids. The trim removed 2 bases at V and 5 bases at J, leaving 8 bases unmatched. CDR1 LNHDA and CDR2 SQIVND come from the germline V gene (reference sequence). CDR3 amino acids: CASSILAGGFDEQYF. The CDR3 DNA reads as TGTGCCAGTAGTATACTGGCAGGGGGCTTCGACGAGCAGTACTTC.

V usage is TRBV20-1 and J usage is TRBJ1-2, with unresolved D. Germline V lookup: CDR1 DFQATT, CDR2 SNEGSKA (reference sequence). The CDR3 totals 11 residues. Trimming removed 6 bases at V and 1 base at J, with 6 bases between. This CDR3 reads CSALSNYGYTF. The CDR3 bases are TGCAGTGCGTTGAGTAACTATGGCTACACCTTC.

The V and J genes are TRBV19 and TRBJ1-2; D is possibly TRBD1 (6 bases). The CDR3 loop spans 14 amino acids. The V and J ends lost 0 bases and 4 bases respectively, with 9 bases between them. Per germline, CDR1 LNHDA and CDR2 SQIVND (reference sequence). The CDR3 DNA is TGTGCCAGTAGTATAGACCGGGACACCTATGGCTACACCTTC. It is translated as CASSIDRDTYGYTF.

The chain is built from TRBV27 and TRBJ2-5; perhaps TRBD1 as D (6 bases). The germline V gene has CDR1 MNHEY and CDR2 SMNVEV (reference sequence). There are 15 residues in the CDR3. Trimming cost V 2 bases and J 2 bases, with 12 bases left between them. CDR3 sequence: CASSLVGGPQETQYF. DNA of the CDR3: TGTGCCAGCAGTTTAGTAGGGGGACCTCAAGAGACCCAGTACTTC.

The CDR3: CASSTGGPYNEQFF. The CDR3 DNA sequence: TGTGCCAGCAGTACAGGGGGCCCCTACAATGAGCAGTTCTTC. This chain uses TRBV2 with TRBJ2-1, with TRBD1 matching 9 bases. The junction had 1 base not matched to a gene; V was cut back by 5 bases and J by 2 bases. The CDR3 consists of 14 residues. Germline values: CDR1 SNHLY, CDR2 FYNNEI.

This clone was counted a single time. The rearrangement joins TRBV5-6 to TRBJ1-2, with no clear D. The CDR3 loop spans 13 amino acids. In germline, CDR1 is SGHDT, CDR2 YYEEEE. Trimming left V 3 bases short and J 2 bases short, with 8 bases between. The CDR3 nucleotides are TGTGCCAGCAGCTACGGGAGCAACTATGGCTACACCTTC. Protein product: CASSYGSNYGYTF.

The rearrangement uses TRBV9 and TRBJ1-6, with D tentatively TRBD1 (6 bases). The CDR3 contains 15 residues. V lost 4 bases, J lost 6 bases, and 14 bases lay in between. The germline gives CDR1 SGDLS, CDR2 YYNGEE. The CDR3 coding sequence is TGTGCCAGCAGCCTATTACAGGGCCTTAATTCACCCCTCCACTTT. Protein product: CASSLLQGLNSPLHF.

The chain carries TRBV11-2 and TRBJ2-3, with 12 bases identical to TRBD2. CDR3 length: 18 residues. Trimming took 1 base from V and 1 from J; bases not matched to a gene: 6. CDR1 is SGHAT, CDR2 FQNNGV, per germline. CDR3 in amino acids: CASSLGLAGARGTDTQYF. The CDR3 DNA reads as TGTGCCAGCAGCTTAGGACTAGCGGGGGCCAGAGGCACAGATACGCAGTATTTT.

Only one count was recorded for this clone. The V gene is TRBV11-2, the J gene TRBJ1-3; the D is unclear. Germline CDR1 reads SGHAT; CDR2 reads FQNNGV. The CDR3 consists of 15 residues. V lost 2 bases and J lost 0, with 8 bases in between. The CDR3 reads CASSLNTHSGNTIYF. Here the CDR3 DNA reads TGTGCCAGCAGCTTAAACACCCACTCTGGAAACACCATATATTTT.

The DNA of the CDR3 is TGTGCCATTGCGCAGGGGGCTGCGAACACCGGGGAGCTGTTTTTT. Translated, it gives CAIAQGAANTGELFF. This sequence joins TRBV10-3 and TRBJ2-2; the match to TRBD1 covers 8 bases. The CDR3 consists of 15 residues. Germline V CDR1 and CDR2: ENHRY, SYGVKD. Germline trimming cut 9 bases from V and 0 bases from J; bases unmatched to any gene: 6.

This sequence joins TRBV19 and TRBJ1-1; 9 bases fit TRBD1. This CDR3 is built from 18 residues. Germline V gives CDR1 LNHDA, CDR2 SQIVND (reference sequence). The ends lost 4 bases at V and 0 bases at J; junction bases unmatched: 12. The CDR3: CASSSPDRGLMVNTEAFF. CDR3 DNA: TGTGCCAGTAGTAGCCCGGACAGGGGTCTGATGGTGAACACTGAAGCTTTCTTT. Together with reference TRBV19 and TRBJ1-1, the CDR3 gives the full variable domain: DGGITQSPKYLFRKEGQNVTLSCEQNLNHDAMYWYRQDPGQGLRLIYYSQIVNDFQKGDIAEGYSVSREKKESFPLTVTSAQKNPTAFYLCASSSPDRGLMVNTEAFFGQGTRLTVV.

The chain links TRBV15 to TRBJ1-1; D remains ambiguous. V lost 3 bases and J lost 3, with 11 bases in between. CDR1 is LNHNV, CDR2 YYDKDF, per germline (reference sequence). The CDR3 covers 14 residues. The CDR3 DNA sequence: TGTGCCACCAGCAGGACCGGGGTGGACACTGAAGCTTTCTTT. Amino acid sequence: CATSRTGVDTEAFF.

J is TRBJ2-7 and V is TRBV6-2 or TRBV6-3; 7 nucleotides agree with TRBD1. This CDR3 has 14 residues. Germline CDR1 reads MNHEY; CDR2 reads SVGEGT. Unmatched junction bases numbered 5, after V lost 4 bases and J lost 2 bases. The CDR3 is CASSSTGQTYEQYF. The CDR3, as DNA: TGTGCCAGCAGTTCGACAGGGCAGACCTACGAGCAGTACTTC.

The rearrangement joins TRBV5-6 to TRBJ2-5; TRBD2 matches at 7 bases. The CDR3 totals 18 residues. Looked up from germline, CDR1 is SGHDT and CDR2 is YYEEEE. V gave up 4 bases and J gave up 2 bases; unmatched junction bases: 17. The CDR3 nucleotides are TGTGCCAGCAGCCCCTACTATCGACTAGCAAGAATTCAAGAGACCCAGTACTTC. It yields the protein CASSPYYRLARIQETQYF. The whole variable domain, remainder taken from reference TRBV5-6 and TRBJ2-5, is DAGVTQSPTHLIKTRGQQVTLRCSPKSGHDTVSWYQQALGQGPQFIFQYYEEEERQRGNFPDRFSGHQFPNYSSELNVNALLLGDSALYLCASSPYYRLARIQETQYFGPGTRLLVL.

J is TRBJ1-5 and V is TRBV27; 8 bases are shared with TRBD1. The germline CDR1 and CDR2 sequences are MNHEY and SMNVEV (reference sequence). Trimming cost V 6 bases and J 6 bases; bases outside gene matches: 7. The CDR3 is 14 amino acids. The CDR3, as DNA: TGTGCCAGCAGACCGACAGGGGCCGGTCAGCCCCAGCATTTT. The encoded protein is CASRPTGAGQPQHF.

V is TRBV4-1 and J is TRBJ1-2; D is perhaps TRBD1 (5 bases). The CDR3 covers 14 residues. Germline CDR1 MGHRA, CDR2 YSYEKL. V gave up 3 bases and J gave up 3 bases, with 11 bases separating them. The CDR3 region has the DNA TGCGCCAGCAGCCAGGACAAATCCTACTATGGCTACACCTTC. Translated, it gives CASSQDKSYYGYTF.

The gene calls are TRBV5-1 and TRBJ2-5; D is possibly TRBD1 (7 bases). With 4 bases removed from V and 5 bases from J, the gap between germline ends came to 12 bases. CDR3 length: 13 residues. The germline V gene encodes CDR1 SGHRS and CDR2 YFSETQ. CDR3 amino acids: CASSRDSGETQYF. DNA of the CDR3: TGCGCCAGCAGCCGGGACAGCGGGGAGACCCAGTACTTC.

The chain links TRBV2 to TRBJ2-5; 11 bases match TRBD2. Germline assignment: CDR1 SNHLY and CDR2 FYNNEI. The junction had 4 bases not matched to a gene; V was cut back by 6 bases and J by 1 base. The CDR3 sequence is 15 residues long. The CDR3 sequence is CASSGLAGPQETQYF. As DNA, the CDR3 is TGTGCCAGCAGCGGACTAGCGGGCCCCCAAGAGACCCAGTACTTC.

The CDR3 is CATRTAYNQPQHF. CDR3 DNA sequence: TGTGCCACCAGAACAGCCTACAATCAGCCCCAGCATTTT. The chain employs TRBV15 and TRBJ1-5, with D hard to call. The CDR3 has 13 residues. In germline, CDR1 is LNHNV, CDR2 YYDKDF (reference sequence). Between the trimmed V and J ends, which lost 6 bases and 3 bases, there was a span of 9 bases. The variable domain in full, with the rest retrieved from reference TRBV15 and TRBJ1-5, is DAMVIQNPRYQVTQFGKPVTLSCSQTLNHNVMYWYQQKSSQAPKLLFHYYDKDFNNEADTPDNFQSRRPNTSFCFLDIRSPGLGDTAMYLCATRTAYNQPQHFGDGTRLSIL.